The TCR beta chain described here comes from a study of cytomegalovirus exposure and HLA in healthy donors. Study conclusions and caveats: V- and J-gene trimming in TCR beta was tied to a missense DCLRE1C variant by an analysis performed later. In a later analysis, productive TCRs from donors in an Asian-associated ancestry cluster reportedly carried fewer N-insertions than the cohort mean. Later work showed greater clonal expansion in HLA-associated TCR beta chains than in equally common others.

Per the germline V gene, CDR1 is SGHVS and CDR2 is FQNEAQ. V was trimmed by 2 bases and J by 5 bases, leaving 6 bases between them. The CDR3 length is 13 residues. The study ran its PCR with 60 Vbeta and 13 Jbeta primers. Repertoires were generated with immunoSEQ multiplex PCR, while TCRdb's copy carries only in-frame clones and drops some. The sample shows 100,000 to 150,000 clones, 75% to 90% of them seen only once. This clone was detected once. Antigen unknown. What was sequenced was PBMCs. The chain carries TRBV7-8 and TRBJ1-4, with D maybe TRBD1 (5 bases). This clonotype was obtained from a man aged 25-40 years in good health and CMV-seropositive. CDR3 DNA: TGTGCCAGCAGCTTACGACAGAATGAAAAACTGTTTTTT. This translates into CASSLRQNEKLFF.